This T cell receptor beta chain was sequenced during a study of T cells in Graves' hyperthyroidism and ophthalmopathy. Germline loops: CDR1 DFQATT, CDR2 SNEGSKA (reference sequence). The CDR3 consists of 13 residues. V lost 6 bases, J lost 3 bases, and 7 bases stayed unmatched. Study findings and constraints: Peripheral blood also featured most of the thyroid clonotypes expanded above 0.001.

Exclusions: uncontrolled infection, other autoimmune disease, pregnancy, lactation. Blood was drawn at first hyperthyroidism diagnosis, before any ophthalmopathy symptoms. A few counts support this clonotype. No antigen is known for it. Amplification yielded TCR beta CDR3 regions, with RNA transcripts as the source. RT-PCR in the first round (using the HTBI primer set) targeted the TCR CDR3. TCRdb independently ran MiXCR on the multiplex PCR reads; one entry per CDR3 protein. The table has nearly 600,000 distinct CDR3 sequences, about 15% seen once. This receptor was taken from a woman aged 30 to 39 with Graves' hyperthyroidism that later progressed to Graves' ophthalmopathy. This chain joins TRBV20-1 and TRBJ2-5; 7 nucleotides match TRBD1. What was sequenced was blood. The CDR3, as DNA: TGCAGTGCAAACCGGGACAGTAAAGAGACCCAGTACTTC. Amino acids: CSANRDSKETQYF.